This TCR beta chain derives from a study of T-cell memory formation after mild COVID-19. Study findings and constraints: Certain responding clones were present in pre-infection memory, suggesting participation of cross-reactive memory.

Concerning this clonotype itself: The antigen is undetermined.

From the 5' RACE reads, TCRdb called clonotypes with MiXCR, one entry per CDR3 protein. This sample carries some 450,000 distinct CDR3 sequences, about a sixth of them seen once, and the ten largest clones take roughly a fifth. The CDR3 length is 16 residues. The V and J ends lost 7 bases and 0 bases respectively, with 19 bases between them. Germline V gene data show CDR1 as SQVTM and CDR2 as ANQGSEA. This receptor was obtained from a young man who had mild COVID-19 (a few samples of this study predate the infection). Cell type and time point are not known. V gene TRBV29-1 combines with J gene TRBJ1-5; possible D gene TRBD1, 5 bases. Sample: PBMCs or a T cell subset sorted from them (not recorded which). The CDR3 loop is CSAPEDKADSNQPQHF. DNA for the CDR3: TGCAGCGCCCCCGAGGACAAGGCGGATAGCAATCAGCCCCAGCATTTT.